These 19 T cell receptor beta chains originate from one sample sequenced in a study of T-cell reconstitution after alpha-beta-depleted transplantation in children. Researchers prepared the TCRbeta library using unique molecular identifiers, the study reports. One entry per CDR3 protein results from TCRdb running MiXCR on the PCR reads. The sample lists 350,000 to 450,000 distinct CDR3 sequences; 10% to 15% were seen once. The source material was PBMCs, sampled from the stem cell graft. The receptor set was obtained from a human donor who donated a stem cell graft to a child with Fanconi anemia.

The table lists this clonotype with a few counts. This chain connects TRBV6-1 to TRBJ1-1; TRBD1 is a possible D gene (5 bases). The CDR3 contains 16 residues. V shed 4 bases and J shed 3 bases, with 18 bases lying between them. The germline gives CDR1 MNHNS, CDR2 SASEGT. As DNA, the CDR3 is TGTGCCAGCAGTGTTCACCAGCCTGACAGCTACACTGAAGCTTTCTTT. It yields the protein CASSVHQPDSYTEAFF.

This clonotype was recorded a few times. This chain joins TRBV6-2 or TRBV6-3 and TRBJ1-2, with 7 bases matching TRBD1. The CDR3 runs 17 residues. V was pared by 6 bases and J by 5 bases, with 18 bases of the junction left unmatched. Germline CDR1 reads MNHEY; CDR2 reads SVGEGT. The CDR3 spells CASRRANRDRRPYGYTF. Here the CDR3 DNA reads TGTGCCAGCAGGCGGGCCAACCGGGACAGAAGACCGTATGGCTACACCTTC.

The sample holds one count of this clonotype. This sequence joins TRBV3-1 and TRBJ2-2; the D gene could be TRBD1 or TRBD2 (5 bases each). Per germline, CDR1 LGHDT and CDR2 YNNKEL (reference sequence). Trimming left V 6 bases short and J 4 bases short, with 9 bases between. CDR3 length equals 13 residues. This CDR3 reads CASRGDGTGELFF. The DNA for the CDR3 is TGTGCCAGCAGGGGGGACGGCACCGGGGAGCTGTTTTTT.

The V call is TRBV2, the J call TRBJ1-1, with D hard to call. CDR1 and CDR2 (germline): SNHLY, FYNNEI. This CDR3 is built from 14 residues. Trimming shortened V by 6 bases and J by 4 bases, and 15 bases separated the two germline ends. CDR3 sequence (DNA): TGTGCCAGCAGACTTCAGAGTGGGTTCACTGAAGCTTTCTTT. This encodes CASRLQSGFTEAFF.

J is TRBJ2-2 and V is TRBV5-5; 11 nucleotides align to TRBD1. Germline V lookup: CDR1 SGHKS, CDR2 YYEKEE (reference sequence). This CDR3 region has 14 residues. Trimming removed 3 bases from V and 7 bases from J; junction bases left unmatched: 2. The DNA of the CDR3 is TGTGCCAGCAGCTGGACAGGGGGCAACGGGGAGCTGTTTTTT. It specifies CASSWTGGNGELFF. Together with reference TRBV5-5 and TRBJ2-2, the CDR3 gives the full variable domain: DAGVTQSPTHLIKTRGQQVTLRCSPISGHKSVSWYQQVLGQGPQFIFQYYEKEERGRGNFPDRFSARQFPNYSSELNVNALLLGDSALYLCASSWTGGNGELFFGEGSRLTVL.

This clonotype was seen a few times. V gene TRBV5-1 combines with J gene TRBJ2-3, with D tentatively TRBD1 (6 bases). CDR1 and CDR2 (germline): SGHRS, YFSETQ. Deletions cut 0 bases from V and 3 bases from J, with 11 bases between. This CDR3 spans 15 amino acids. CDR3 loop: CASSLGDTRTDTQYF. The CDR3 coding sequence is TGCGCCAGCAGCTTGGGGGACACAAGGACAGATACGCAGTATTTT.

This clonotype occurred many times. V is TRBV7-6 and J is TRBJ1-1; D is ambiguous. Germline CDR1 SGHVS, CDR2 FNYEAQ. The CDR3 is made up of 13 amino acids. V was shortened by 4 bases and J by 0 bases, with 6 bases between the two germline ends. The CDR3 bases are TGTGCCAGCAGCTCCCAGATGAACACTGAAGCTTTCTTT. Translated, it gives CASSSQMNTEAFF.

Many counts were recorded for this clonotype. The genes are TRBV5-1 and TRBJ1-1; the D gene is possibly TRBD1 (6 bases). Germline loops: CDR1 SGHRS, CDR2 YFSETQ. V was clipped by 4 bases and J by 4 bases, with 17 bases between them. This CDR3 spans 15 amino acids. In DNA form, the CDR3 reads TGCGCCAGCAGCCCGGGGGACATGATCGGCACTGAAGCTTTCTTT. It codes for CASSPGDMIGTEAFF.

This clonotype was observed a handful of times. The chain has TRBV7-2 and TRBJ1-4; the D gene is possibly TRBD1 (6 bases). CDR3 length: 14 amino acids. CDR1 and CDR2 from the germline V gene are SGHTA and FQGNSA. V was cut by 3 bases and J by 8 bases, with 13 bases left in between. CDR3 amino acids: CASSFNRDAEKLFF. Written as DNA, the CDR3 is TGTGCCAGCAGCTTTAACAGGGACGCAGAAAAACTGTTTTTT.

The gene calls are TRBV29-1 and TRBJ1-1, with TRBD1 matching over 7 bases. Germline-derived CDR1 and CDR2 are SQVTM and ANQGSEA. CDR3 length equals 16 residues. Losses at the gene ends were 5 bases for V and 2 bases for J; bases not matched to a gene: 14. CDR3 sequence reads: CSVLGQARGANTEAFF. In nucleotides, the CDR3 is TGCAGCGTTCTAGGACAGGCTAGAGGGGCTAACACTGAAGCTTTCTTT.

This chain connects TRBV2 to TRBJ2-2; D is undetermined. The CDR3 loop spans 15 amino acids. With 7 bases removed from V and 0 bases from J, the gap between germline ends came to 12 bases. The germline gives CDR1 SNHLY, CDR2 FYNNEI. CDR3 loop: CASKLGPTNTGELFF. The CDR3 nucleotides read TGTGCCAGCAAATTGGGTCCGACGAACACCGGGGAGCTGTTTTTT.

This clonotype was counted at least ten times. The rearrangement links TRBV29-1 to TRBJ2-2; TRBD1 aligns across 7 bases. The CDR3 runs 14 residues. Per the germline V gene, CDR1 is SQVTM and CDR2 is ANQGSEA. Unmatched junction bases numbered 7, after V lost 6 bases and J lost 3 bases. The CDR3 sequence: CSVRQGRDTGELFF. For the CDR3, the DNA is TGCAGCGTCAGACAGGGAAGGGACACCGGGGAGCTGTTTTTT.

This clonotype was counted between two and nine times. This rearrangement joins TRBV28 to TRBJ2-7, with TRBD1 identical over 8 bases. After removal of 3 bases from V and 7 bases from J, the junction contained 11 bases not matched to a gene. Germline lookup yields CDR1 MDHEN and CDR2 SYDVKM. The CDR3 is 15 amino acids. The CDR3 region has the DNA TGTGCCAGCAGTTTCAGCGGACAGGGCGCTGTGGAGCAGTACGTC. It yields the protein CASSFSGQGAVEQYV.

This clonotype has ten or more counts. The gene calls are TRBV5-1 and TRBJ2-6; maybe TRBD1 (5 bases). Trimming removed 2 bases from V and 4 bases from J, with 7 bases in between. The CDR3 consists of 14 residues. Germline CDR1 is SGHRS and CDR2 is YFSETQ. CDR3 amino acids: CASSLNRGANVLTF. For the CDR3, the DNA is TGCGCCAGCAGCTTAAACAGGGGGGCCAACGTCCTGACTTTC.

The J gene is TRBJ2-3, the V gene TRBV5-1; 14 positions agree with TRBD2. Losses at the gene ends were 3 bases for V and 0 bases for J; bases not matched to a gene: 3. Germline loops: CDR1 SGHRS, CDR2 YFSETQ. This CDR3 has 17 residues. The CDR3 nucleotides are TGCGCCAGCAGCTCGGGACTAGCGGGGGCCAGCACAGATACGCAGTATTTT. The encoded protein is CASSSGLAGASTDTQYF. Full variable domain (rest looked up from reference TRBV5-1 and TRBJ2-3): KAGVTQTPRYLIKTRGQQVTLSCSPISGHRSVSWYQQTPGQGLQFLFEYFSETQRNKGNFPGRFSGRQFSNSRSEMNVSTLELGDSALYLCASSSGLAGASTDTQYFGPGTRLTVL.

This clonotype was picked up many times. V and J are TRBV10-3 and TRBJ1-1; a weak D match, TRBD1 (6 bases). The V and J ends lost 8 bases and 3 bases respectively, with 13 bases between them. The CDR3 covers 13 residues. Germline V gene sequence: CDR1 ENHRY, CDR2 SYGVKD. This CDR3 reads CAIGGGSYTEAFF. The DNA for the CDR3 is TGTGCCATCGGGGGCGGGAGTTACACTGAAGCTTTCTTT.

The chain has TRBV29-1 and TRBJ2-7; possible D gene TRBD2, 5 bases. The CDR3 has 12 amino acids. Trimming left V 5 bases short and J 0 bases short, with 8 bases between. The germline CDR1 and CDR2 sequences are SQVTM and ANQGSEA. The DNA of the CDR3 is TGCAGCGTTCGAGGGAGCTCCTACGAGCAGTACTTC. Protein sequence: CSVRGSSYEQYF.

This clonotype has a handful of counts. The chain joins TRBV29-1 to TRBJ2-2, with D perhaps assigned TRBD1 or TRBD2 (5 bases each). This CDR3 has 13 residues. Germline V gives CDR1 SQVTM, CDR2 ANQGSEA. Trimming cost V 3 bases and J 9 bases, with 14 bases left between them. Written as DNA, the CDR3 is TGCAGCGTTGAGGAAATACCGGGGCGGGAGCTGTTTTTT. Protein: CSVEEIPGRELFF.

This clonotype was observed a few times. The CDR3 DNA is TGCAGCGTTGATGTTGGAAGGGGGCGAGGTGCTTTCTTT. This encodes CSVDVGRGRGAFF. This sequence joins TRBV29-1 and TRBJ1-1, with 7 bases fitting TRBD1. The CDR3 consists of 13 residues. CDR1 is SQVTM, CDR2 ANQGSEA, per germline. Trimming cost V 3 bases and J 11 bases; bases outside gene matches: 12. The full variable domain, rest sourced from reference TRBV29-1 and TRBJ1-1, is SAVISQKPSRDICQRGTSLTIQCQVDSQVTMMFWYRQQPGQSLTLIATANQGSEATYESGFVIDKFPISRPNLTFSTLTVSNMSPEDSSIYLCSVDVGRGRGAFFGQGTRLTVV.